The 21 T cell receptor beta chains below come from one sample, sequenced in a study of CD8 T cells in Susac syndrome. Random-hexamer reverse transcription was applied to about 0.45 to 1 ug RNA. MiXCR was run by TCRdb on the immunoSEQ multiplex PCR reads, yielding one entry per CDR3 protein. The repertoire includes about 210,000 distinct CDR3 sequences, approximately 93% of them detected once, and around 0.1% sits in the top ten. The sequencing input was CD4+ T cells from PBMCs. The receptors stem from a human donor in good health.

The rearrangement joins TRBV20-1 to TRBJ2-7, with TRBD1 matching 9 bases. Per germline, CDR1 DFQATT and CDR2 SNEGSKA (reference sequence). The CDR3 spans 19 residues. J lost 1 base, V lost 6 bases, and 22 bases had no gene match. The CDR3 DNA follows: TGCAGTGCCCGGAATGTTTACCGGGACAGGGTTTCAGGATCCTACGAGCAGTACGTC. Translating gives CSARNVYRDRVSGSYEQYV.

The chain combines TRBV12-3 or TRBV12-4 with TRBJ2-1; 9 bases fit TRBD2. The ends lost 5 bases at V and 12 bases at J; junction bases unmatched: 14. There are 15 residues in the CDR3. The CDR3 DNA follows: TGTGCCAGCAGTCGAAGCGGGGGGTACGTCACTGCGCAGTTCTTC. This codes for CASSRSGGYVTAQFF.

CDR3 residues: CASRTGGREQFF. The CDR3 coding sequence is TGTGCCAGCAGGACAGGGGGCAGAGAGCAGTTCTTC. V gene TRBV27 combines with J gene TRBJ2-1; 10 bases match TRBD1. V was clipped by 6 bases and J by 10 bases; unmatched bases: 3. The germline V gene encodes CDR1 MNHEY and CDR2 SMNVEV (reference sequence). The length of the CDR3 is 12 residues.

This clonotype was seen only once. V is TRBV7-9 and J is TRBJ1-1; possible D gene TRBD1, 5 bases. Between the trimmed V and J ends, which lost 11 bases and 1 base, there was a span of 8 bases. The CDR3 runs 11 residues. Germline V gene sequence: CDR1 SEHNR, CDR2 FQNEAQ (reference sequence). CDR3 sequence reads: CAGGGNTEAFF. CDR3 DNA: TGTGCCGGGGGGGGGAACACTGAAGCTTTCTTT. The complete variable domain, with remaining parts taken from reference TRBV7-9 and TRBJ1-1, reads DTGVSQNPRHKITKRGQNVTFRCDPISEHNRLYWYRQTLGQGPEFLTYFQNEAQLEKSRLLSDRFSAERPKGSFSTLEIQRTEQGDSAMYLCAGGGNTEAFFGQGTRLTVV.

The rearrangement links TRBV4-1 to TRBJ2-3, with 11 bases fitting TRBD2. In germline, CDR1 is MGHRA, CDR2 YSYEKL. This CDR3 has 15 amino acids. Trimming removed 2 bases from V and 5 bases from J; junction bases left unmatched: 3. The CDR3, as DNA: TGCGCCAGCAGCCAACTAGCGGGGGGCGAAGATACGCAGTATTTT. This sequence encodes CASSQLAGGEDTQYF.

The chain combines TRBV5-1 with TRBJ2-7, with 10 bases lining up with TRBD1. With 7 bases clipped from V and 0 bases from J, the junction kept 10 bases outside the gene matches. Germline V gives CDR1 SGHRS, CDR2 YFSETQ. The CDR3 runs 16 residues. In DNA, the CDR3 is TGCGCCAGCGGTCGGGTGGGACAGGGGAGCTCCTACGAGCAGTACTTC. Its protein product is CASGRVGQGSSYEQYF.

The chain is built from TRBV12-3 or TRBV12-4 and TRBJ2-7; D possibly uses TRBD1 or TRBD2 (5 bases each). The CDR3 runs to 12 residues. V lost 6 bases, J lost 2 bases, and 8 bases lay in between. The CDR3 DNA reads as TGTGCCAGCAGGGGACGGACCTACGAGCAGTACTTC. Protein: CASRGRTYEQYF.

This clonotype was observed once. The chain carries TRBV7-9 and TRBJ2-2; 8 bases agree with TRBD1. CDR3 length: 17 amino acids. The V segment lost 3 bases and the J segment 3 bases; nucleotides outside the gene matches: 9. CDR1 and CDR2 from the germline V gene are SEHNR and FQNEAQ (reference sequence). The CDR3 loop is CASSFAITGGYTGELFF. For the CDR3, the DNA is TGTGCCAGCAGCTTCGCGATTACAGGGGGGTACACCGGGGAGCTGTTTTTT.

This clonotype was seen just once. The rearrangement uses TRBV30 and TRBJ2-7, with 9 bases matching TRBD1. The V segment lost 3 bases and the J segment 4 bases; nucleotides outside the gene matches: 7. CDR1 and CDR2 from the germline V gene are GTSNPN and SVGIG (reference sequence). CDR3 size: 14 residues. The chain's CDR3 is CAWSTGGGFYEQYF. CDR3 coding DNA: TGTGCCTGGAGCACAGGGGGCGGTTTTTACGAGCAGTACTTC.

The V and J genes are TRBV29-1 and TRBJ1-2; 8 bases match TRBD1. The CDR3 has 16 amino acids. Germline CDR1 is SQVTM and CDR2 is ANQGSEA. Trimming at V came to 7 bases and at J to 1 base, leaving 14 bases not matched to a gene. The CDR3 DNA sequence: TGCAGCGCCATGACCGGACAGGGACTAATTAACTATGGCTACACCTTC. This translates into CSAMTGQGLINYGYTF. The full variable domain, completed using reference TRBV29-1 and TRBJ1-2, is SAVISQKPSRDICQRGTSLTIQCQVDSQVTMMFWYRQQPGQSLTLIATANQGSEATYESGFVIDKFPISRPNLTFSTLTVSNMSPEDSSIYLCSAMTGQGLINYGYTFGSGTRLTVV.

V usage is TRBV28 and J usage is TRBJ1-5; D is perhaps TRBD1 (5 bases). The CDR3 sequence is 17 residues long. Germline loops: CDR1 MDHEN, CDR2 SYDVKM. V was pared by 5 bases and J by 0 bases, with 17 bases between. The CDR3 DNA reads TGTGCCAGCAGTACTATGGTCGGGACGGATAGCAATCAGCCCCAGCATTTT. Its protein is CASSTMVGTDSNQPQHF.

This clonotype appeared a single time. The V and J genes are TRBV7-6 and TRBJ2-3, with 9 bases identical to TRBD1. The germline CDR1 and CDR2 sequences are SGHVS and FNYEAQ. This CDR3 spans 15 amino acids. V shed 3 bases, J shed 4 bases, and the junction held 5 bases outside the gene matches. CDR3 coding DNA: TGTGCCAGCAGCTTGGGACAGGGAAGGTCAGATACGCAGTATTTT. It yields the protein CASSLGQGRSDTQYF.

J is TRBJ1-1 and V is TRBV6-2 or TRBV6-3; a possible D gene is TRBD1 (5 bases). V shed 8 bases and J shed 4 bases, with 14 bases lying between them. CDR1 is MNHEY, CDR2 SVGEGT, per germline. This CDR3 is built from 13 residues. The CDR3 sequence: CASHVGAGTEAFF. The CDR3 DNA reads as TGTGCCAGCCATGTAGGGGCGGGCACTGAAGCTTTCTTT.

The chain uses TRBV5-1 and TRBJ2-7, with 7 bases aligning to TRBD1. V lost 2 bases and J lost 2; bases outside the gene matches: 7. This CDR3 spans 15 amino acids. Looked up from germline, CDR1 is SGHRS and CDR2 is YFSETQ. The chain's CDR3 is CASSFFRDRAYEQYV. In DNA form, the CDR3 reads TGCGCCAGCAGCTTTTTCCGGGACAGAGCCTACGAGCAGTACGTC.

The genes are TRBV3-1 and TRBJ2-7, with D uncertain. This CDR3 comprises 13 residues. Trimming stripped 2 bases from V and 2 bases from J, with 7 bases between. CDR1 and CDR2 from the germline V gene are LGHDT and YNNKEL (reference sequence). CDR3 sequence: CASSQIGPYEQYF. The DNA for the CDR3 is TGTGCCAGCAGCCAAATAGGTCCCTACGAGCAGTACTTC.

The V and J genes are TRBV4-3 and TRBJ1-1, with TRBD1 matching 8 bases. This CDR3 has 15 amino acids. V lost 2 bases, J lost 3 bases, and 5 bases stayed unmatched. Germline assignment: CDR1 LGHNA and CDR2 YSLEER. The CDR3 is CASSQIQGAYTEAFF. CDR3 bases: TGCGCCAGCAGCCAAATCCAGGGGGCTTACACTGAAGCTTTCTTT.

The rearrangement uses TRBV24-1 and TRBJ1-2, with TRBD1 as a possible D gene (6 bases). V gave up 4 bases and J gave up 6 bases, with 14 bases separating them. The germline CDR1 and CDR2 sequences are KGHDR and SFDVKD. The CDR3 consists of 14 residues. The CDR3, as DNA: TGTGCCACCAGTGAACCATACAGGGCGGATGGCTACACCTTC. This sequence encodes CATSEPYRADGYTF.

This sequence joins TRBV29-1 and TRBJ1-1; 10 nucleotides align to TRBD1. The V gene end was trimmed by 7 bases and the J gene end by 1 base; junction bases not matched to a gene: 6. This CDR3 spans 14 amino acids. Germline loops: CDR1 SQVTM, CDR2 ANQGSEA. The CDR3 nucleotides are TGCAGCGCCAAGGACAGGGGGACGAACACTGAAGCTTTCTTT. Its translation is CSAKDRGTNTEAFF.

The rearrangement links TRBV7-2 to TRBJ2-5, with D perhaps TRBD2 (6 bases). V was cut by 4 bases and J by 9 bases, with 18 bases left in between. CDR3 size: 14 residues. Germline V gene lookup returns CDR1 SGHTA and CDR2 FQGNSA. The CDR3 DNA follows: TGTGCCAGCAGCTCCTCGGGTGGAGGGGCGGCCCAGTACTTC. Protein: CASSSSGGGAAQYF.

The chain's CDR3 is CSASPQRGGLGEQFF. DNA for the CDR3: TGCAGTGCTAGCCCTCAGCGGGGGGGCCTCGGTGAGCAGTTCTTC. The chain recombines TRBV20-1 with TRBJ2-1, with 10 positions matching TRBD2. CDR3 length: 15 amino acids. CDR1 and CDR2 (germline): DFQATT, SNEGSKA (reference sequence). V gave up 3 bases and J gave up 9 bases; unmatched junction bases: 11.

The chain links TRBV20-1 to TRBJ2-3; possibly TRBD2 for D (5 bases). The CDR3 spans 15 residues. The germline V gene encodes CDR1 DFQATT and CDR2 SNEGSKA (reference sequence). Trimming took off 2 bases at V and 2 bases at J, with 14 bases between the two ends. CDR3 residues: CSARNPGENTDTQYF. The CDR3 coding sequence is TGCAGTGCTAGAAATCCCGGGGAGAACACAGATACGCAGTATTTT.